This T cell receptor beta chain was captured by sequencing in a study of blood T cell repertoires in COVID-19. Background on the study: Sites across the United States, Italy and Spain contributed samples from acute and convalescent COVID-19. Sample material is recorded as cDNA or gDNA derived from T cells, B-cell-depleted T cells, or PBMCs.

Only one count was recorded for this clone. In the study's own analysis: Reference gene primers were amplified, and this amplification served to estimate nucleated cell counts. Method: immunoSEQ multiplex PCR; TCRdb's copy keeps in-frame clones and lacks some. V and J calls and clone size are those listed in that table; D and trimming were worked out from the DNA. This sample has 250,000 to 300,000 clones; more than 85% occur once, and the top ten carry roughly 5%. The origin of this receptor is a middle-aged man with acute or convalescent COVID-19. The sequenced sample was peripheral blood.

This CDR3 is CASSWSVRDTQYF. The CDR3 DNA reads as TGTGCCAGCAGTTGGTCGGTCCGCGATACGCAGTATTTT. This chain links TRBV12-3 or TRBV12-4 with TRBJ2-3, with D unresolved. Trimming stripped 4 bases from V and 6 bases from J, with 11 bases between. The CDR3 runs to 13 residues.